The T cell receptor (beta chain) under discussion was sequenced for a study of blood T cells in healthy people across ages. PCR was performed a second time for about 7 to 11 cycles using a sample-barcoded 5' primer and a J-beta primer mix. TCRdb analysed the 5' RACE reads with MiXCR anew, one entry per CDR3 protein. Of some 1,800,000 distinct CDR3 sequences in the sample, approximately 40% were seen once. This CDR3 contains 15 residues. The germline V gene encodes CDR1 SGHTA and CDR2 FQGNSA. J lost 2 bases, V lost 7 bases, and 9 bases had no gene match. The sequence was obtained from a human donor in good health. Input material: blood. The J gene is TRBJ2-7, the V gene TRBV7-2; TRBD1 agrees at 9 bases. This CDR3 reads CASTSQGTGTYEQYF. The CDR3 region has the DNA TGTGCCAGCACCTCCCAAGGGACAGGGACCTACGAGCAGTACTTC.